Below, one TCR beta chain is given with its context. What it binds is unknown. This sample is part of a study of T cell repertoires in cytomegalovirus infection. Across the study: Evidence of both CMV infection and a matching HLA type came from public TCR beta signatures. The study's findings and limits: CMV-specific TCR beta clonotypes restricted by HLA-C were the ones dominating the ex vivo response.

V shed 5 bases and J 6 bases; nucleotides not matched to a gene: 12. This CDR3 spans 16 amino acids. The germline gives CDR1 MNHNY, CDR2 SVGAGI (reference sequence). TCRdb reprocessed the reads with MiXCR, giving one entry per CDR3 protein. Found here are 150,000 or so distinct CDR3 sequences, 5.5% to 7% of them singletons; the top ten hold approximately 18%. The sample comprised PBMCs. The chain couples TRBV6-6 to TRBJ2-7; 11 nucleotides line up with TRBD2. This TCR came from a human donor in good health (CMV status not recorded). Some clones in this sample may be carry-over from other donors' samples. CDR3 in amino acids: CASSPSAFSGGGEQYF. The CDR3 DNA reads TGTGCCAGCAGTCCCTCCGCGTTTAGCGGGGGGGGCGAGCAGTACTTC.